This T cell receptor beta chain was observed in a study of blood T cell repertoires in COVID-19 (dated by TCRdb to the early 2020s). In terms of the full investigation: Collaborator samples came from the United States, Italy and Spain and covered acute and convalescent phases of COVID-19. The prospective study material was composed of cDNA or gDNA derived from T cells, B-cell-depleted T cells, or PBMCs. Sample metadata almost always included a de-identified subject ID, COVID-19 status, age in years and sex. The dataset comprised deeply sampled blood TCRbeta repertoires from subjects exposed to, actively infected with, or recovered from COVID-19. Samples were obtained from the ongoing ImmuneRACE study (first 160 participants) and from 1,254 subjects provided by 6 global collaborators. Where available, HLA class I and class II types were taken from metadata supplied by the sample provider and were not determined by assay-based typing. A freely available public database, intended as a resource for researchers studying the immune response to SARS-CoV-2, is where the repertoires were released.

TCRbeta CDR3 regions were amplified from genomic DNA using the immunoSEQ Assay, a bias-controlled multiplex PCR. The published analysis was carried out like this. Nucleated cell counts per sample were estimated from amplification of reference gene primers within the assay. To quantify the absolute abundance of each unique TCRbeta CDR3 rearrangement, sequence reads were collapsed and filtered. For each sample, productive Simpson clonality was calculated by taking the square root of Simpson's diversity index across productive rearrangements. Here the immuneACCESS table is served through TCRdb, limited to in-frame sequences with V and J called. Missing clones are a known gap in these copies; in checked studies unresolved V genes cover under half, and the rest lacks a known reason. V and J calls and clone size are copied from that table; D and trimming were computed from the DNA. Recorded for this sample are around 100,000 clones; 70% to 90% of them occurred a single time. The top ten clones comprise roughly 12% of the sample.

Worth noting for this clone: Its antigen is not yet known. One base away there is no much larger clone; base qualities are not given.

Collaborating institutions collected whole blood in K2EDTA tubes following their own protocols. For TCRbeta analysis, collaborators shipped samples in one of three forms: frozen whole blood, isolated PBMCs, or DNA extracted from either of those sample types. Trimming costs V 2 bases and J 7 bases, and their ends lie 3 bases apart. CDR1 and CDR2, looked up from the germline V gene (reference sequence), are GTSNPN and SVGIG. The CDR3 holds 11 amino acids from the cysteine to the phenylalanine. Only the CDR3 region is kept as DNA, spanning 33 bases read in frame from base 1. The research as a whole found: How much clinical and demographic metadata was included differed by source and by participant, and the metadata was provided uncurated.

This receptor was taken from a middle-aged man with active or convalescent COVID-19. The chain links TRBV30 with TRBJ1-6; no D gene can be assigned with confidence. The sequenced material came from peripheral blood. Read as DNA, the sequence is TGTGCCTGGAGTTCAAATTCACCCCTCCACTTT. Translated, it reads CAWSSNSPLHF.